The T cell receptor beta chain under discussion was sequenced for a study of blood T cell repertoires in COVID-19. Using immunoSEQ multiplex PCR, the repertoire was profiled, and TCRdb retains in-frame clones only, with some absent. The sample records roughly 130,000 clones, approximately 80% being singletons. Trimming took 0 bases from V and 5 from J, leaving 11 bases between them. Germline V lookup: CDR1 SGDLS, CDR2 YYNGEE. CDR3 length: 14 amino acids. The sample consisted of peripheral blood. This TCR was sampled from a man between 40 and 49 years old with active or convalescent COVID-19. The chain is built from TRBV9 and TRBJ2-5, with a tentative D call TRBD2 (6 bases). Here the CDR3 reads CASSVGAGRETQYF. The DNA for the CDR3 is TGTGCCAGCAGCGTAGGGGCGGGGCGGGAGACCCAGTACTTC.